The clone carrying this T cell receptor (beta chain) was seen just once. The data are from a study of blood T cell repertoires in COVID-19. The overall study: Acute-phase and convalescent COVID-19 samples originated in the United States, Italy and Spain. T cells, B-cell-depleted T cells, or PBMCs provided the cDNA or gDNA that served as material.

In the original analysis: Estimated nucleated cell counts came from reference gene primer amplification. Sequenced by immunoSEQ multiplex PCR; TCRdb stores in-frame clones only, minus some. That table gives V, J and clone size, and the DNA gave D and trimming. Of 300,000 or so clones in the sample, about nine tenths were seen once. Trimming took 8 bases from V and 4 from J, leaving 17 bases between them. The V gene's germline CDR1 is MNHNY and CDR2 SVGAGI (reference sequence). CDR3 length: 14 amino acids. One Seattle source followed patients from active infection through their disease course. This chain links TRBV6-6 with TRBJ2-5; a possible D gene is TRBD2 (6 bases). This receptor was taken from a woman in her 30s with COVID-19, enrolled during active disease. Sequencing used peripheral blood. The CDR3 DNA reads as TGTGCCAGCTCCCGGGAGAGTAGATCAGAGACCCAGTACTTC. This gives the protein CASSRESRSETQYF.